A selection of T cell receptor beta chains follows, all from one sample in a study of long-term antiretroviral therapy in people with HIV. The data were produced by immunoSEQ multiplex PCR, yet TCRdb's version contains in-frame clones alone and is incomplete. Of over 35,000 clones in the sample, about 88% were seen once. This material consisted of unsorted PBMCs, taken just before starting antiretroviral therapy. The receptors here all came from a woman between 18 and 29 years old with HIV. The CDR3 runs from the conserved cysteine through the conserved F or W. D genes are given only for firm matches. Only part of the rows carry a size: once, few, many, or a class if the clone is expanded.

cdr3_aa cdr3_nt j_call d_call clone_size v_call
CASSLQGAGTEAFF TGTGCCAGCAGCCTACAGGGGGCGGGCACTGAAGCTTTCTTT TRBJ1-1 TRBD1 . TRBV9
CASSRGSNQPQHF TGCGCCAGCAGCCGAGGGAGCAATCAGCCCCAGCATTTT TRBJ1-5 . few TRBV4-1
CATSTRASGRNIQYF TGTGCCACCAGCACCAGGGCTAGCGGGAGAAACATTCAGTACTTC TRBJ2-4 TRBD2 few TRBV15
CASSFPRGLQETQYF TGTGCCAGCAGCTTTCCCCGCGGGTTGCAAGAGACCCAGTACTTC TRBJ2-5 . . TRBV11-2
CASSSDRQETQYF TGTGCCAGCAGTTCCGACAGACAAGAGACCCAGTACTTC TRBJ2-5 . . TRBV12-1
CASSLVNWGPQNTEAFF TGTGCCAGCAGCTTGGTCAATTGGGGGCCGCAGAACACTGAAGCTTTCTTT TRBJ1-1 . . TRBV11-1
CSVEGDWGAEGRDEQFF TGCAGCGTTGAAGGGGATTGGGGGGCGGAAGGACGCGATGAGCAGTTCTTC TRBJ2-1 . . TRBV29-1
CASSRGVTEAFF TGTGCCAGCAGCAGGGGGGTCACTGAAGCTTTCTTT TRBJ1-1 . . TRBV7-9
CASSSRGQVNTGELFF TGTGCCAGCAGTTCACGAGGACAGGTCAACACCGGGGAGCTGTTTTTT TRBJ2-2 TRBD1 . TRBV27
CASSSGWAYEQYF TGTGCCAGTTCTAGCGGGTGGGCCTACGAGCAGTACTTC TRBJ2-7 TRBD2 . TRBV27
CASSPEGQNYEQYF TGTGCCAGCAGCCCGGAGGGACAGAACTACGAGCAGTACTTC TRBJ2-7 . . TRBV5-5
CASSSPRRGAGYNEQFF TGTGCCAGCAGCTCGCCTCGTAGGGGCGCGGGGTACAATGAGCAGTTCTTC TRBJ2-1 . . TRBV7-8
CASSFGGPGSTDTQYF TGTGCCAGCAGCTTTGGCGGGCCGGGGAGCACAGATACGCAGTATTTT TRBJ2-3 . . TRBV7-3
CASSKRLTYEQYF TGTGCCAGCAGTAAGAGACTCACCTACGAGCAGTACTTC TRBJ2-7 . . TRBV6-5
CASSLVAGLTGELFF TGTGCCAGCAGCTTAGTCGCAGGTCTCACCGGGGAGCTGTTTTTT TRBJ2-2 . . TRBV11-2
CASSTPPGGLSGNTIYF TGTGCCAGCAGCACCCCCCCGGGGGGGCTGTCTGGAAACACCATATATTTT TRBJ1-3 . . TRBV9
CASSFDRELRRPQHF TGTGCCAGCAGCTTCGACAGGGAACTTCGGCGGCCCCAGCATTTT TRBJ1-5 TRBD1 . TRBV6-6
CASSSRSSGRPYEQYF TGTGCCAGCAGCTCCCGTTCGAGCGGGAGGCCCTACGAGCAGTACTTC TRBJ2-7 TRBD2 . TRBV7-6
CASSQLPKTKPNTEAFF TGTGCCAGCAGCCAACTACCTAAGACAAAACCCAACACTGAAGCTTTCTTT TRBJ1-1 . . TRBV14
CATEGGRGYNEQFF TGTGCCACCGAAGGCGGGAGAGGCTACAATGAGCAGTTCTTC TRBJ2-1 TRBD2 . TRBV15
CASSSGIPTREQYF TGTGCCAGCAGCTCAGGAATTCCGACCCGCGAGCAGTACTTC TRBJ2-7 . . TRBV7-2
CASSPSSGGVTGELFF TGTGCCAGCAGCCCTTCTTCGGGGGGCGTAACCGGGGAGCTGTTTTTT TRBJ2-2 . few TRBV28
CASSLKTGDTYEQYF TGTGCCAGCTCACTAAAGACAGGGGATACCTACGAGCAGTACTTC TRBJ2-7 TRBD1 . TRBV18
CASSFGGSGELFF TGTGCCAGCAGCTTTGGGGGGTCCGGGGAGCTGTTTTTT TRBJ2-2 . . TRBV7-9
CAWSVRFGGQETQYF TGTGCCTGGAGTGTACGCTTCGGGGGCCAAGAGACCCAGTACTTC TRBJ2-5 . . TRBV30
CASSLQSGRRSDTQYF TGTGCCAGCAGCTTACAAAGCGGGAGGCGGTCAGATACGCAGTATTTT TRBJ2-3 TRBD2 . TRBV7-3
CASSLDSSGANVLTF TGTGCCAGCAGCTTAGACAGCTCTGGGGCCAACGTCCTGACTTTC TRBJ2-6 . . TRBV11-2
CASRPLGGANTEAFF TGTGCCAGCAGGCCCCTAGGGGGCGCGAACACTGAAGCTTTCTTT TRBJ1-1 TRBD1 . TRBV27
CASSLDRDRNYGYTF TGTGCCAGCAGCTTGGATCGGGACAGGAATTATGGCTACACCTTC TRBJ1-2 TRBD1 . TRBV5-4
CASSLVDTQYF TGCGCCAGCAGCTTGGTGGATACGCAGTATTTT TRBJ2-3 . . TRBV5-1
CASSLNRDTEAFF TGTGCCAGCAGCTTAAACAGGGACACTGAAGCTTTCTTT TRBJ1-1 . . TRBV7-2
CASSDIQGSNGYTF TGTGCCAGCAGTGATATTCAGGGTTCGAATGGCTACACCTTC TRBJ1-2 . . TRBV6-1
CASSPKGQSSYEQYF TGTGCCAGCTCACCAAAAGGACAGAGCTCCTACGAGCAGTACTTC TRBJ2-7 . . TRBV18
CASSLPGGTEAFF TGTGCCAGCAGCTTACCGGGGGGAACTGAAGCTTTCTTT TRBJ1-1 . . TRBV7-2
CASSPRKGAPGSEQYF TGTGCCAGCTCACCACGGAAAGGGGCCCCCGGCTCCGAGCAGTACTTC TRBJ2-7 . . TRBV18
CASRSDRDEQYF TGTGCCAGCAGATCGGACAGGGACGAGCAGTACTTC TRBJ2-7 TRBD1 once TRBV2
CASSPGLAGLYNEQFF TGTGCCAGCAGCCCGGGACTAGCGGGACTGTACAATGAGCAGTTCTTC TRBJ2-1 TRBD2 . TRBV11-1
CASSLTGTLSSYEQYF TGTGCCAGCAGCTTGACCGGGACCTTGAGCTCCTACGAGCAGTACTTC TRBJ2-7 . . TRBV7-3
CASSFPTAGLSGANVLTF TGCGCCAGCAGCTTCCCTACTGCAGGGCTATCTGGGGCCAACGTCCTGACTTTC TRBJ2-6 . . TRBV5-1
CASSPTGEGGNTIYF TGTGCCAGCAGCCCGACAGGGGAAGGTGGAAACACCATATATTTT TRBJ1-3 TRBD1 . TRBV28
CASRPLGQGVNYGYTF TGTGCAAGTCGCCCCTTGGGACAGGGGGTAAACTATGGCTACACCTTC TRBJ1-2 . . TRBV12-2
CAWSPRRGPNTEAFF TGTGCCTGGAGTCCTAGACGGGGACCTAACACTGAAGCTTTCTTT TRBJ1-1 . . TRBV30
CASSFESSGRFGYEQYF TGTGCCAGCAGTTTTGAATCTAGCGGGAGGTTCGGGTACGAGCAGTACTTC TRBJ2-7 TRBD2 . TRBV27
CASRLDRTYEQYF TGTGCCAGCAGGTTAGACCGGACCTACGAGCAGTACTTC TRBJ2-7 . . TRBV2